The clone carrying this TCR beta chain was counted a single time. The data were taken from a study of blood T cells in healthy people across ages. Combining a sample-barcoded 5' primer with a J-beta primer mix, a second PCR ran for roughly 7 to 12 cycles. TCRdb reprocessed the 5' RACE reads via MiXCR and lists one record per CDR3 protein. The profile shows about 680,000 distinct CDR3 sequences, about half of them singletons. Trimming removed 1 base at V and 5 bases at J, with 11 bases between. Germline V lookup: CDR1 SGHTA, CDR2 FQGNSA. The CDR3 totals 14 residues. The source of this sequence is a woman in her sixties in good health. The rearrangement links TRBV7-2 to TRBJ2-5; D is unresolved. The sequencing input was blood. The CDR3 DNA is TGTGCCAGCAGCTTAGGGAAAGGGTATGAGACCCAGTACTTC. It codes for CASSLGKGYETQYF.